A selection of T cell receptor beta chains follows, all from one sample in a study of blood T cell repertoires in COVID-19. The data were produced by immunoSEQ multiplex PCR, yet TCRdb's version contains in-frame clones alone and is incomplete. The data show 200,000 to 250,000 clones, roughly nine tenths seen once. The sequenced material came from peripheral blood. The receptors derive from a woman between 50 and 59 years old with COVID-19, enrolled during active disease. CDR3s include the opening cysteine and the closing phenylalanine or tryptophan. D genes are given only for firm matches.

TRBV6-2/TRBV6-3	14	TRBD1	TRBJ2-4	TGTGCCAGCAGTAACGACAGGGGCATTAACATTCAGTACTTC	CASSNDRGINIQYF
TRBV30	13	TRBD1	TRBJ2-1	TGTGCCTGGGGACAGGGACCCTACAATGAGCAGTTCTTC	CAWGQGPYNEQFF
TRBV7-8	15	NA	TRBJ1-1	TGTGCCAGCAGCTCGACAGGAATCTCTAGGACTGAAGCTTTCTTT	CASSSTGISRTEAFF
TRBV4-3	13	NA	TRBJ2-7	TGCGCCAGCAGCCAAGGGTCCGAGGGCGAGCAGTACTTC	CASSQGSEGEQYF
TRBV29-1	13	TRBD1	TRBJ1-2	TGCAGCGTCCCAGGGGGGCGGATCTATGGCTACACCTTC	CSVPGGRIYGYTF
TRBV6-5	15	TRBD1	TRBJ1-4	TGTGCCAGCATGATGACAGGGGGCGGTAATGAAAAACTGTTTTTT	CASMMTGGGNEKLFF
TRBV28	14	NA	TRBJ1-6	TGTGCCAGCAGACAGGGCCGGTATAATTCACCCCTCCACTTT	CASRQGRYNSPLHF
TRBV5-1	17	TRBD2	TRBJ2-6	TGCGCCAGCGCCAACGGGGGGGTATTCTCTGGGGCCAACGTCCTGACTTTC	CASANGGVFSGANVLTF
TRBV6-5	14	TRBD2	TRBJ2-2	TGTGCCAGCGCTAGCGGGGGGTTTCCCGGGGAGCTGTTTTTT	CASASGGFPGELFF
TRBV4-1	18	NA	TRBJ1-2	TGCGCCAGCAGCCAAGTTGGGATCCTAGGGAGGATGAACTATGGCTACACCTTC	CASSQVGILGRMNYGYTF
TRBV19	16	TRBD1	TRBJ2-3	TGTGCCAGTAGTCCCTCCTGGACAGGGGGTGCAGATACGCAGTATTTT	CASSPSWTGGADTQYF